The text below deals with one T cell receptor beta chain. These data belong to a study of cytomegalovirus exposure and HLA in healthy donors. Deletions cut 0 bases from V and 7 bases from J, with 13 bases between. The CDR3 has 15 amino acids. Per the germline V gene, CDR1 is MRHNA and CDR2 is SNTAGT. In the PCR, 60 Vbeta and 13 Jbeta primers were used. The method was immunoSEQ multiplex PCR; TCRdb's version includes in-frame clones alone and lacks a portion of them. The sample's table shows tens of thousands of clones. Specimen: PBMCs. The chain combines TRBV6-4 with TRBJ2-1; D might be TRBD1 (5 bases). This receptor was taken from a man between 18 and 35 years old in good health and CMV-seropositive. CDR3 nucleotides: TGTGCCAGCAGTGACTCGCCCAGGGAAGTAAATGAGCAGTTCTTC. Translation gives CASSDSPREVNEQFF.